Listed here are 11 T cell receptor beta chains from one sample, sequenced in a study of blood T cell repertoires in COVID-19. Sequencing used immunoSEQ multiplex PCR; TCRdb keeps in-frame clones, though not all of them. The data show 25,000 to 35,000 clones, around 72% seen once. Sequencing was performed on peripheral blood. All receptors derive from a boy under 10 years old with active or convalescent COVID-19.

The CDR3 DNA reads TGTGCCAGCAGTCGAAGCGGGGGCCCTGGGAATGAGCAGTTCTTC. Residues: CASSRSGGPGNEQFF. The chain is built from TRBV9 and TRBJ2-1; TRBD2 matches at 8 bases. The trim removed 5 bases at V and 7 bases at J, leaving 11 bases unmatched. The germline V gene has CDR1 SGDLS and CDR2 YYNGEE. There are 15 residues in the CDR3.

This chain uses TRBV29-1 with TRBJ2-3, with 8 bases identical to TRBD2. V shed 6 bases and J 5 bases; nucleotides not matched to a gene: 1. Germline V gene sequence: CDR1 SQVTM, CDR2 ANQGSEA. This CDR3 spans 11 amino acids. Written as DNA, the CDR3 is TGCAGCGTGGGACTAGGAGATACGCAGTATTTT. Encoded protein: CSVGLGDTQYF.

V gene TRBV6-4 combines with J gene TRBJ2-3; 7 bases fit TRBD1. V dropped 5 bases and J dropped 0; count of bases not matched to a gene: 2. Germline CDR1 MRHNA, CDR2 SNTAGT. This CDR3 is built from 14 residues. The CDR3 reads CASSTGVSTDTQYF. As DNA, the CDR3 is TGTGCCAGCAGTACAGGGGTTAGCACAGATACGCAGTATTTT.

The chain is built from TRBV4-2 and TRBJ2-5, with 7 bases identical to TRBD1. This CDR3 has 14 amino acids. V lost 2 bases to trimming and J lost 5 bases; unmatched junction nucleotides: 5. Germline V gene sequence: CDR1 LGHNA, CDR2 YNFKEQ. Here the CDR3 reads CASSQLGQRETQYF. In DNA form, the CDR3 reads TGTGCCAGCAGCCAACTGGGACAGAGGGAGACCCAGTACTTC.

As regards this clone: Other DNA sequences of this sample code for an identical CDR3. The chain uses TRBV20-1 and TRBJ2-7; 8 bases map to TRBD1. This CDR3 contains 11 residues. V lost 0 bases and J lost 9; bases outside the gene matches: 1. Germline CDR1 is DFQATT and CDR2 is SNEGSKA (reference sequence). The CDR3 reads CSARDGQGQYF. CDR3 sequence (DNA): TGCAGTGCTAGAGATGGACAGGGGCAGTACTTC.

The chain joins TRBV5-5 to TRBJ1-5, with D possibly TRBD1 on 5 matching bases. Trimming removed 0 bases at V and 2 bases at J, with 9 bases between. From germline, CDR1 is SGHKS and CDR2 YYEKEE (reference sequence). The CDR3 contains 15 residues. CDR3 nucleotide sequence: TGTGCCAGCAGCTTGGCAGGGCCGGGCAATCAGCCCCAGCATTTT. This translates into CASSLAGPGNQPQHF.

This sequence joins TRBV6-1 and TRBJ2-7; tentatively, D is TRBD2 (6 bases). Trimming cost V 2 bases and J 2 bases, with 13 bases left between them. CDR1 and CDR2 from the germline V gene are MNHNS and SASEGT. The CDR3 covers 15 residues. CDR3 nucleotides: TGTGCCAGCAGTGAACGCGCGGGGATTACCTACGAGCAGTACGTC. This encodes CASSERAGITYEQYV.

This clone was counted only a few times. The V gene is TRBV7-6, the J gene TRBJ2-3; TRBD1 matches 8 bases. Germline CDR1 is SGHVS and CDR2 is FNYEAQ. This CDR3 is built from 13 residues. The V segment lost 4 bases and the J segment 8 bases; nucleotides outside the gene matches: 5. The CDR3 region has the DNA TGTGCCAGCAGCTCGCAGGGGGCAGGTACGCAGTATTTT. The encoded protein is CASSSQGAGTQYF.

The chain couples TRBV5-1 to TRBJ2-3; 7 nucleotides agree with TRBD2. Germline V CDR1 and CDR2: SGHRS, YFSETQ. V lost 4 bases and J lost 3; bases outside the gene matches: 14. CDR3 length: 17 amino acids. This CDR3 is CASSPNLAAGMTDTQYF. In DNA form, the CDR3 reads TGCGCCAGCAGCCCGAACCTAGCAGCGGGGATGACAGATACGCAGTATTTT.

This chain links TRBV28 with TRBJ2-1; 7 nucleotides match TRBD2. V lost 3 bases and J lost 12; bases outside the gene matches: 8. The CDR3 runs 13 residues. The germline V gene encodes CDR1 MDHEN and CDR2 SYDVKM. CDR3 residues: CASSLWSGMGQFF. The CDR3 DNA sequence: TGTGCCAGCAGTTTGTGGAGCGGGATGGGGCAGTTCTTC.

The CDR3 bases are TGTGCCAGCAGCCCGACGACTAGCGGGTGGGGCTTCAAAAACATTCAGTACTTC. Translated: CASSPTTSGWGFKNIQYF. V gene TRBV7-8 combines with J gene TRBJ2-4; TRBD2 matches at 10 bases. Germline V gene sequence: CDR1 SGHVS, CDR2 FQNEAQ. V shed 5 bases and J 3 bases; nucleotides not matched to a gene: 13. This CDR3 is built from 18 residues.